The 27 T cell receptor beta chains listed next were all sequenced from one sample in a study of cytomegalovirus exposure and HLA in healthy donors. The PCR employed 60 Vbeta primers together with 13 Jbeta primers. TCRdb keeps only in-frame clones here, not all; method: immunoSEQ multiplex PCR. The sample lists roughly 250,000 clones, around four fifths seen once, with roughly 2% in the top ten. Sequencing was carried out using PBMCs. Every receptor here comes from a middle-aged woman in good health and CMV-seropositive.

This chain links TRBV29-1 with TRBJ2-2; TRBD2 agrees at 8 bases. CDR3 length: 13 amino acids. Trimming took 7 bases from V and 5 from J; bases not matched to a gene: 6. CDR1 and CDR2 from the germline V gene are SQVTM and ANQGSEA. The CDR3 bases are TGCAGCGGTAGAAGCGGGAGTACCGGGGAGCTGTTTTTT. Amino acids: CSGRSGSTGELFF.

V is TRBV28 and J is TRBJ1-5; 7 nucleotides align to TRBD1. CDR1 and CDR2 (germline): MDHEN, SYDVKM. The trim removed 4 bases at V and 1 base at J, leaving 10 bases unmatched. The CDR3 spans 17 residues. The CDR3 coding sequence is TGTGCCAGCAGTTCCTTAAGCGCAGGGGGGAGCAATCAGCCCCAGCATTTT. This encodes CASSSLSAGGSNQPQHF.

The chain recombines TRBV6-5 with TRBJ2-7, with TRBD2 matching over 8 bases. Trimming removed 6 bases from V and 0 bases from J; junction bases left unmatched: 7. Germline CDR1 reads MNHEY; CDR2 reads SVGAGI. The CDR3 is 15 amino acids. The CDR3 sequence: CASSRLATSSYEQYF. The DNA for the CDR3 is TGTGCCAGCAGCCGACTAGCGACGAGCTCCTACGAGCAGTACTTC.

The gene calls are TRBV9 and TRBJ1-3, with a possible D match to TRBD1 (6 bases). The germline V gene encodes CDR1 SGDLS and CDR2 YYNGEE. The ends were cut back, 4 bases at V and 3 bases at J, with 11 bases in the middle. CDR3 size: 14 residues. The CDR3 nucleotides read TGTGCCAGCAGCACTACAGGGCTTGGAAACACCATATATTTT. Its protein product is CASSTTGLGNTIYF.

The chain employs TRBV6-4 and TRBJ1-1, with 7 bases identical to TRBD1. Germline CDR1 MRHNA, CDR2 SNTAGT. The CDR3 length is 14 residues. J was trimmed by 0 bases and V by 6 bases; bases with no gene match: 4. CDR3 region: CASRGDSMNTEAFF. The CDR3 bases are TGTGCCAGCAGGGGGGACAGCATGAACACTGAAGCTTTCTTT.

The chain has TRBV6-5 and TRBJ1-4; maybe TRBD1 (6 bases). This CDR3 is built from 14 residues. Per the germline V gene, CDR1 is MNHEY and CDR2 is SVGAGI. Trimming left V 2 bases short and J 6 bases short, with 10 bases between. CDR3 nucleotides: TGTGCCAGCAGTTACGTGGCAGGGGATGAAAAACTGTTTTTT. Encoded protein: CASSYVAGDEKLFF.

The V and J genes are TRBV7-2 and TRBJ2-5; 9 nucleotides align to TRBD2. Germline CDR1 SGHTA, CDR2 FQGNSA. With 5 bases clipped from V and 0 bases from J, the junction kept 10 bases outside the gene matches. The CDR3 covers 17 residues. The CDR3 is CASSPRSSGVYQETQYF. CDR3 bases: TGTGCCAGCAGCCCTCGTTCTAGCGGGGTATACCAAGAGACCCAGTACTTC.

CDR3 DNA: TGTGCCATCAGTGAGTCGAAGGCGGGACAGGTGGGCGGCAATGAGCAGTTCTTC. Translation: CAISESKAGQVGGNEQFF. The chain is built from TRBV10-3 and TRBJ2-1, with 8 bases matching TRBD1. Trimming at V came to 0 bases and at J to 6 bases, leaving 13 bases not matched to a gene. The CDR3 totals 18 residues. Germline CDR1 reads ENHRY; CDR2 reads SYGVKD.

The gene calls are TRBV27 and TRBJ2-7; 7 bases map to TRBD1. The V gene end was trimmed by 5 bases and the J gene end by 2 bases; junction bases not matched to a gene: 6. The CDR3 contains 14 residues. CDR1 is MNHEY, CDR2 SMNVEV, per germline (reference sequence). CDR3 coding DNA: TGTGCCAGCAGTCCGCGACAGGGAGCCTACGAGCAGTACTTC. It translates to CASSPRQGAYEQYF.

V usage is TRBV29-1 and J usage is TRBJ1-2; TRBD1 is a possible D gene (6 bases). The CDR3 sequence is 13 residues long. The V gene's germline CDR1 is SQVTM and CDR2 ANQGSEA. The V gene lost 1 base and the J gene lost 2 bases, with 8 bases spanning the gap. CDR3 protein: CSVEGQGNYGYTF. The CDR3 bases are TGCAGCGTTGAAGGGCAGGGGAACTATGGCTACACCTTC.

The chain employs TRBV5-4 and TRBJ1-2; 11 bases are shared with TRBD1. Losses at the gene ends were 3 bases for V and 8 bases for J; bases not matched to a gene: 3. Per the germline V gene, CDR1 is SGHNT and CDR2 is YYREEE (reference sequence). The CDR3 has 13 residues. The CDR3 DNA sequence: TGTGCCAGCAGCTGGACAGGGGGCGAGGGCTACACCTTC. This encodes CASSWTGGEGYTF.

The chain has TRBV20-1 and TRBJ2-1, with unresolved D. Germline values: CDR1 DFQATT, CDR2 SNEGSKA (reference sequence). V was pared by 3 bases and J by 7 bases, with 7 bases between. CDR3 length: 11 amino acids. CDR3 DNA sequence: TGCAGTGCTAGTCCGGAGAATGAGCAGTTCTTC. Its translation is CSASPENEQFF.

V gene TRBV6-5 combines with J gene TRBJ1-1; 8 nucleotides agree with TRBD1. The germline CDR1 and CDR2 sequences are MNHEY and SVGAGI. The CDR3 covers 15 residues. Trimming cost V 11 bases and J 6 bases; bases outside gene matches: 17. CDR3: CACQYRTGYGAEAFF. The CDR3 DNA is TGTGCCTGTCAATACCGGACAGGGTATGGTGCTGAAGCTTTCTTT.

V usage is TRBV7-9 and J usage is TRBJ2-3; D is perhaps TRBD2 (7 bases). Per germline, CDR1 SEHNR and CDR2 FQNEAQ (reference sequence). CDR3 length equals 16 residues. Between the trimmed V and J ends, which lost 3 bases and 1 base, there was a span of 14 bases. The CDR3 loop reads CASSLGGGRGTDTQYF. In nucleotides, the CDR3 is TGTGCCAGCAGCTTGGGAGGGGGACGAGGCACAGATACGCAGTATTTT.

J is TRBJ1-3 and V is TRBV5-1; TRBD1 might be the D (5 bases). The V gene lost 1 base and the J gene lost 0 bases, with 8 bases spanning the gap. Germline-derived CDR1 and CDR2 are SGHRS and YFSETQ. There are 15 residues in the CDR3. The CDR3 coding sequence is TGCGCCAGCAGCTTGAGCAGGGCCTCTGGAAACACCATATATTTT. Protein sequence: CASSLSRASGNTIYF.

The CDR3 DNA follows: TGTGCCAGCAGCTACGATTACTCCTCCTACAATGAGCAGTTCTTC. As protein: CASSYDYSSYNEQFF. The chain links TRBV9 to TRBJ2-1; no definite D call. V was pared by 4 bases and J by 0 bases, with 11 bases between. Germline V gene sequence: CDR1 SGDLS, CDR2 YYNGEE. The CDR3 extends over 15 amino acids. Complete variable domain (other parts from reference TRBV9 and TRBJ2-1): DSGVTQTPKHLITATGQRVTLRCSPRSGDLSVYWYQQSLDQGLQFLIQYYNGEERAKGNILERFSAQQFPDLHSELNLSSLELGDSALYFCASSYDYSSYNEQFFGPGTRLTVL.

The V and J genes are TRBV5-1 and TRBJ1-4; D is possibly TRBD1 (6 bases). CDR3 length: 14 amino acids. Trimming stripped 5 bases from V and 14 bases from J, with 22 bases between. Germline values: CDR1 SGHRS, CDR2 YFSETQ. CDR3 sequence (DNA): TGCGCCAGCAGTCGACAGGCCCTTGATGGTCGGCTGTTTTTT. It encodes CASSRQALDGRLFF.

V gene TRBV28 combines with J gene TRBJ1-5; D is unclear. Germline values: CDR1 MDHEN, CDR2 SYDVKM. V dropped 8 bases and J dropped 3 bases, with 17 bases sitting between them. CDR3 length equals 15 residues. This CDR3 is CASGPVGGFNQPQHF. The DNA for the CDR3 is TGTGCCAGCGGGCCCGTCGGAGGTTTCAATCAGCCCCAGCATTTT.

The rearrangement joins TRBV6-5 to TRBJ1-5, with TRBD1 matching 9 bases. This CDR3 has 14 residues. CDR1 is MNHEY, CDR2 SVGAGI, per germline. With 6 bases clipped from V and 4 bases from J, the junction kept 4 bases outside the gene matches. As DNA, the CDR3 is TGTGCCAGCAGGGGGACAGGGATAAATCAGCCCCAGCATTTT. Residues: CASRGTGINQPQHF.

This clone was picked up one time. The V gene is TRBV13, the J gene TRBJ1-4, with no clear D. The V end lost 2 bases, the J end lost 4 bases, and 11 bases lay between the germline ends. The CDR3 sequence is 15 residues long. Germline CDR1 reads PRHDT; CDR2 reads FYEKMQ (reference sequence). The CDR3 DNA is TGTGCCAGCAGCTTAAGAGGGCCGATTAATGAAAAACTGTTTTTT. Its protein product is CASSLRGPINEKLFF.

The genes are TRBV7-9 and TRBJ1-2, with D tentatively TRBD1 (6 bases). Germline values: CDR1 SEHNR, CDR2 FQNEAQ (reference sequence). V gave up 6 bases and J gave up 7 bases, with 15 bases separating them. The CDR3 length is 13 residues. The CDR3 region has the DNA TGTGCCAGCAGAATGGAAGACAGGTTTGGCTACACCTTC. This translates into CASRMEDRFGYTF.

The V call is TRBV9, the J call TRBJ2-3; TRBD2 might be the D (6 bases). The CDR3 consists of 13 residues. Germline V gene sequence: CDR1 SGDLS, CDR2 YYNGEE. V gave up 3 bases and J gave up 4 bases, with 9 bases separating them. The CDR3 DNA is TGTGCCAGCAGCGACGGGAGCTCAGATACGCAGTATTTT. It translates to CASSDGSSDTQYF.

The J gene is TRBJ1-1, the V gene TRBV18; D ambiguous. CDR3 length equals 13 residues. The ends were cut back, 6 bases at V and 2 bases at J, with 10 bases in the middle. Germline CDR1 and CDR2: KGHSH and LQKENI. The CDR3 coding sequence is TGTGCCAGCTCTCCCGGGGTTAACACTGAAGCTTTCTTT. Its protein product is CASSPGVNTEAFF.

The V and J genes are TRBV6-4 and TRBJ2-1, with 9 nucleotides matching TRBD2. From germline, CDR1 is MRHNA and CDR2 SNTAGT. The trim removed 5 bases at V and 6 bases at J, leaving 5 bases unmatched. The CDR3 consists of 14 residues. In DNA, the CDR3 is TGTGCCAGCAGTCGAGAGACTAGCGGCAATGAGCAGTTCTTC. As protein: CASSRETSGNEQFF.

The chain combines TRBV29-1 with TRBJ1-1; tentative D call: TRBD1 (6 bases). CDR3 size: 13 residues. Germline V gene sequence: CDR1 SQVTM, CDR2 ANQGSEA. The V end lost 1 base, the J end lost 5 bases, and 11 bases lay between the germline ends. CDR3 in amino acids: CSVEGGHRTEAFF. The CDR3 nucleotides are TGCAGCGTTGAAGGGGGGCATAGAACTGAAGCTTTCTTT.

The V and J genes are TRBV19 and TRBJ2-2; tentative D call: TRBD2 (5 bases). The V end was cut by 7 bases, the J end by 0 bases, with 12 bases between. Germline lookup yields CDR1 LNHDA and CDR2 SQIVND (reference sequence). The CDR3 has 15 amino acids. The chain's CDR3 is CASIGRASNTGELFF. DNA for the CDR3: TGTGCCAGTATAGGGCGGGCGTCGAACACCGGGGAGCTGTTTTTT. Together with reference TRBV19 and TRBJ2-2, the CDR3 gives the full variable domain: DGGITQSPKYLFRKEGQNVTLSCEQNLNHDAMYWYRQDPGQGLRLIYYSQIVNDFQKGDIAEGYSVSREKKESFPLTVTSAQKNPTAFYLCASIGRASNTGELFFGEGSRLTVL.

This clone came up once. V usage is TRBV7-2 and J usage is TRBJ2-1; D is unresolved. Looked up from germline, CDR1 is SGHTA and CDR2 is FQGNSA. CDR3 length equals 13 residues. V lost 3 bases to trimming and J lost 7 bases, with 10 bases between them. CDR3 sequence: CASSFHSGNEQFF. CDR3 DNA sequence: TGTGCCAGCAGCTTCCACTCGGGTAATGAGCAGTTCTTC. The whole variable domain, filled in from reference TRBV7-2 and TRBJ2-1, reads GAGVSQSPSNKVTEKGKDVELRCDPISGHTALYWYRQSLGQGLEFLIYFQGNSAPDKSGLPSDRFSAERTGGSVSTLTIQRTQQEDSAVYLCASSFHSGNEQFFGPGTRLTVL.